The 32 T cell receptor beta chains in this list originate from one sample, sequenced in a study of blood T cell repertoires in COVID-19. The method was immunoSEQ multiplex PCR; TCRdb's version includes in-frame clones alone and lacks a portion of them. The sample holds 200,000 to 250,000 clones, about 84% seen once. The sample taken for sequencing was PBMCs or T cells enriched from blood (not recorded which). The origin of the receptors is a man aged 60 to 69 who had recovered from COVID-19.

The chain employs TRBV3-1 (or the pseudogene TRBV3-2) and TRBJ2-5, with D tentatively TRBD2 (6 bases). The CDR3 length is 17 residues. Trimming pared 2 bases from V and 5 bases from J, leaving 21 bases between. Germline CDR1 is LGHDT and CDR2 is YNNKEL (reference sequence). The chain's CDR3 is CASSQPRTYSAGETQYF. For the CDR3, the DNA is TGTGCCAGCAGCCAACCTCGGACCTACTCGGCGGGGGAGACCCAGTACTTC.

The CDR3 DNA follows: TGTGCCAGCAGCCAAGGACTAGCGGGGGGCGGTCGTATCTACGAGCAGTACTTC. It yields the protein CASSQGLAGGGRIYEQYF. The rearrangement links TRBV3-1 (or the pseudogene TRBV3-2) to TRBJ2-7; 13 bases line up with TRBD2. This CDR3 contains 18 residues. Per the germline V gene, CDR1 is LGHDT and CDR2 is YNNKEL (reference sequence). V was pared by 1 base and J by 3 bases, with 9 bases of the junction left unmatched.

The table lists this clone with a few counts. The chain has TRBV5-1 and TRBJ1-4, with D possibly TRBD1 on 5 matching bases. The CDR3 is made up of 13 amino acids. Per germline, CDR1 SGHRS and CDR2 YFSETQ. V lost 7 bases and J 1 base, leaving 8 bases between the germline ends. The CDR3 nucleotides are TGCGCCAGCTCAGACAGAACTAATGAAAAACTGTTTTTT. The encoded protein is CASSDRTNEKLFF.

The table lists this clone with a count of one. DNA for the CDR3: TGTGCCAGCAGCTTATACGCGGGGGGCTCTGGCTACACCTTC. This translates into CASSLYAGGSGYTF. The chain joins TRBV7-9 to TRBJ1-2, with a tentative D call TRBD1 (6 bases). Germline V gives CDR1 SEHNR, CDR2 FQNEAQ (reference sequence). Trimming shortened V by 2 bases and J by 7 bases, and 14 bases separated the two germline ends. The CDR3 contains 14 residues.

There are a few counts of this clone. The V gene is TRBV15, the J gene TRBJ2-7; D unclear. In germline, CDR1 is LNHNV, CDR2 YYDKDF (reference sequence). Trimming removed 3 bases at V and 7 bases at J, with 19 bases between. This CDR3 spans 15 amino acids. The CDR3 sequence: CATSRLGLEIGEQYF. CDR3 sequence (DNA): TGTGCCACCAGCAGGCTTGGTTTGGAGATCGGGGAGCAGTACTTC.

This clone occurred a few times. V usage is TRBV7-9 and J usage is TRBJ1-1, with D hard to call. This CDR3 has 14 residues. V dropped 3 bases and J dropped 2 bases, with 10 bases sitting between them. In germline, CDR1 is SEHNR, CDR2 FQNEAQ (reference sequence). The CDR3 loop is CASSFLETNTEAFF. The CDR3 DNA reads as TGTGCCAGCAGCTTTCTAGAAACTAACACTGAAGCTTTCTTT.

V is TRBV4-3 and J is TRBJ1-3; TRBD1 aligns across 7 bases. The CDR3 has 19 amino acids. Germline assignment: CDR1 LGHNA and CDR2 YSLEER. The V gene end was trimmed by 8 bases and the J gene end by 0 bases; junction bases not matched to a gene: 19. The CDR3 loop is CASAKSINRGTISGNTIYF. DNA for the CDR3: TGCGCCAGCGCCAAGAGTATTAACAGGGGTACTATCTCTGGAAACACCATATATTTT.

The chain combines TRBV7-9 with TRBJ1-1; a possible D gene is TRBD1 (6 bases). The V gene lost 2 bases and the J gene lost 0 bases, with 13 bases spanning the gap. The CDR3 runs to 16 residues. CDR1 is SEHNR, CDR2 FQNEAQ, per germline (reference sequence). CDR3 sequence reads: CASSLPPQGMNTEAFF. CDR3 coding DNA: TGTGCCAGCAGCTTACCCCCACAGGGAATGAACACTGAAGCTTTCTTT.

This chain connects TRBV4-1 to TRBJ1-5, with D hard to call. The length of the CDR3 is 13 residues. Germline-derived CDR1 and CDR2 are MGHRA and YSYEKL. The V and J ends lost 0 bases and 9 bases respectively, with 9 bases between them. CDR3 bases: TGCGCCAGCAGCCAAGAGGGTACGGGGCCCCAGCATTTT. It specifies CASSQEGTGPQHF.

The chain employs TRBV9 and TRBJ1-1; TRBD1 might be the D (5 bases). The CDR3 covers 15 residues. Germline CDR1 and CDR2: SGDLS and YYNGEE. V lost 1 base and J 4 bases, leaving 14 bases between the germline ends. The CDR3 region has the DNA TGTGCCAGCAGCGTATCGGGGGAGAGGGGCACTGAAGCTTTCTTT. Translated: CASSVSGERGTEAFF.

The V call is TRBV12-3 or TRBV12-4, the J call TRBJ2-1; perhaps TRBD2 as D (6 bases). This CDR3 contains 12 residues. Between the trimmed V and J ends, which lost 3 bases and 13 bases, there was a span of 13 bases. The CDR3 DNA follows: TGTGCCAGCAGTTTGGGTGGGGGGTTCCAGTTCTTC. This translates into CASSLGGGFQFF.

The chain combines TRBV7-2 with TRBJ1-6; 9 bases fit TRBD1. Losses at the gene ends were 5 bases for V and 9 bases for J; bases not matched to a gene: 8. The CDR3 sequence is 15 residues long. Germline CDR1 and CDR2: SGHTA and FQGNSA. The CDR3 DNA follows: TGTGCCAGCAGCGTACGGACAGGGGAAGGTTCACCCCTCCACTTT. The encoded protein is CASSVRTGEGSPLHF.

This rearrangement joins TRBV24-1 to TRBJ2-3, with 8 bases lining up with TRBD1. The germline gives CDR1 KGHDR, CDR2 SFDVKD. CDR3 length: 16 amino acids. V shed 4 bases, J shed 5 bases, and the junction held 10 bases outside the gene matches. CDR3 sequence: CATSDPQGAPVDTQYF. CDR3 bases: TGTGCCACCAGTGACCCGCAGGGGGCGCCGGTAGATACGCAGTATTTT.

The J gene is TRBJ2-1, the V gene TRBV7-9; D is ambiguous. Trimming took 6 bases from V and 0 from J, leaving 9 bases between them. The CDR3 covers 14 residues. The germline V gene has CDR1 SEHNR and CDR2 FQNEAQ (reference sequence). In DNA form, the CDR3 reads TGTGCCAGCAGAAAGAGTAGCTCCTACAATGAGCAGTTCTTC. This translates into CASRKSSSYNEQFF. Full variable domain (rest looked up from reference TRBV7-9 and TRBJ2-1): DTGVSQNPRHKITKRGQNVTFRCDPISEHNRLYWYRQTLGQGPEFLTYFQNEAQLEKSRLLSDRFSAERPKGSFSTLEIQRTEQGDSAMYLCASRKSSSYNEQFFGPGTRLTVL.

The chain links TRBV7-2 to TRBJ2-1; possibly TRBD2 for D (6 bases). Trimming left V 6 bases short and J 9 bases short, with 15 bases between. The germline CDR1 and CDR2 sequences are SGHTA and FQGNSA. This CDR3 region has 13 residues. CDR3 protein: CASSVGGLSEQFF. For the CDR3, the DNA is TGTGCCAGCAGTGTCGGGGGTCTCAGTGAGCAGTTCTTC.

The chain links TRBV7-2 to TRBJ2-1; 8 bases are shared with TRBD2. Germline CDR1 SGHTA, CDR2 FQGNSA. J was trimmed by 2 bases and V by 7 bases; bases with no gene match: 1. The CDR3 has 13 residues. The CDR3 protein is CASKRGTYNEQFF. The CDR3 region has the DNA TGTGCCAGCAAGCGGGGGACCTACAATGAGCAGTTCTTC. The variable domain in full, completed from reference TRBV7-2 and TRBJ2-1, reads GAGVSQSPSNKVTEKGKDVELRCDPISGHTALYWYRQSLGQGLEFLIYFQGNSAPDKSGLPSDRFSAERTGGSVSTLTIQRTQQEDSAVYLCASKRGTYNEQFFGPGTRLTVL.

The rearrangement joins TRBV7-8 to TRBJ2-7, with D possibly being TRBD1 (5 bases). This CDR3 is built from 14 residues. V lost 1 base and J lost 2, with 9 bases in between. Germline CDR1 and CDR2: SGHVS and FQNEAQ. The CDR3 spells CASSLGRVPYEQYF. The CDR3 nucleotides are TGTGCCAGCAGCTTAGGCAGGGTCCCCTACGAGCAGTACTTC.

A remark on this clone: Different DNA sequences within this sample yield the same CDR3. The gene calls are TRBV5-1 and TRBJ1-5; a weak D match, TRBD1 (6 bases). Germline values: CDR1 SGHRS, CDR2 YFSETQ. The V and J ends lost 4 bases and 2 bases respectively, with 10 bases between them. This CDR3 has 14 residues. The CDR3, as DNA: TGCGCCAGCAGCCTGGAGGGGGGCAATCAGCCCCAGCATTTT. This gives the protein CASSLEGGNQPQHF.

The V and J genes are TRBV18 and TRBJ2-1, with TRBD1 as a possible D gene (5 bases). Trimming removed 3 bases from V and 2 bases from J, with 11 bases in between. CDR1 and CDR2 (germline): KGHSH, LQKENI. CDR3 size: 15 residues. CDR3 sequence reads: CASSPRQRAYNEQFF. The CDR3 bases are TGTGCCAGCTCACCGCGACAGCGAGCCTACAATGAGCAGTTCTTC.

This chain links TRBV18 with TRBJ1-2; the D is unclear. V lost 4 bases and J 2 bases, leaving 11 bases between the germline ends. Germline V gene data show CDR1 as KGHSH and CDR2 as LQKENI. The CDR3 sequence is 14 residues long. The CDR3 DNA is TGTGCCAGCTCACTCCAAACCGGGAACTATGGCTACACCTTC. It specifies CASSLQTGNYGYTF.

The V and J genes are TRBV6-5 and TRBJ1-4, with a possible D match to TRBD1 (5 bases). The CDR3 contains 15 residues. CDR1 is MNHEY, CDR2 SVGAGI, per germline. Here the CDR3 DNA reads TGTCCCTCACGGCAGGGTTGGTTGTGGAATGAAAAACTGTTTTTT. It encodes CPSRQGWLWNEKLFF.

This chain uses TRBV6-5 with TRBJ1-2, with a possible D match to TRBD1 (6 bases). Germline V gives CDR1 MNHEY, CDR2 SVGAGI. V lost 4 bases, J lost 2 bases, and 14 bases lay in between. There are 15 residues in the CDR3. CDR3 region: CASSSPGTINYGYTF. The CDR3 DNA reads TGTGCCAGCAGTTCCCCCGGGACAATCAACTATGGCTACACCTTC.

This chain connects TRBV18 to TRBJ2-5; 11 bases match TRBD2. This CDR3 spans 14 amino acids. CDR1 is KGHSH and CDR2 is LQKENI in the germline V gene. V lost 3 bases and J lost 3; bases outside the gene matches: 0. The CDR3 is CASSPGLAEETQYF. CDR3 DNA: TGTGCCAGCTCACCGGGACTAGCGGAAGAGACCCAGTACTTC.

The chain uses TRBV19 and TRBJ2-1, with TRBD2 matching over 11 bases. In germline, CDR1 is LNHDA, CDR2 SQIVND (reference sequence). V gave up 3 bases and J gave up 8 bases; unmatched junction bases: 9. This CDR3 comprises 16 residues. CDR3 sequence (DNA): TGTGCCAGTAGTATGGACTTAGCGGGGGGGGCTGATGAGCAGTTCTTC. Residues: CASSMDLAGGADEQFF.

The CDR3 sequence is CASSSQGDQPQHF. Written as DNA, the CDR3 is TGTGCCAGCAGTTCTCAGGGGGATCAGCCCCAGCATTTT. V gene TRBV3-1 (or the pseudogene TRBV3-2) combines with J gene TRBJ1-5; TRBD1 aligns across 7 bases. This CDR3 comprises 13 residues. Germline V gives CDR1 LGHDT, CDR2 YNNKEL (reference sequence). V trimming: 6 bases; J trimming: 5 bases; junction bases outside the gene matches: 4.

The rearrangement joins TRBV7-8 to TRBJ1-2; 7 bases match TRBD1. This CDR3 comprises 15 residues. From germline, CDR1 is SGHVS and CDR2 FQNEAQ. The V and J ends lost 5 bases and 4 bases, in that order; junction bases with no gene match: 10. The CDR3 sequence is CASSISGRGLYGYTF. The CDR3, as DNA: TGTGCCAGCAGCATTAGTGGTAGGGGGCTCTATGGCTACACCTTC.

The DNA for the CDR3 is TGTGCCAGCACCGGGACTCGGGGGTTAACACGGTTCTTC. This sequence encodes CASTGTRGLTRFF. The chain joins TRBV2 to TRBJ2-1, with D perhaps TRBD2 (6 bases). Germline CDR1 and CDR2: SNHLY and FYNNEI. This CDR3 is built from 13 residues. Trimming stripped 7 bases from V and 15 bases from J, with 22 bases between.

This clone has just one count. The V gene is TRBV11-2, the J gene TRBJ1-6; D remains unclear. V shed 1 base and J shed 3 bases, with 7 bases lying between them. The CDR3 covers 15 residues. Germline CDR1 reads SGHAT; CDR2 reads FQNNGV. The CDR3 DNA sequence: TGTGCCAGCAGCTTAGCTCAGAACTATAATTCACCCCTCCACTTT. It is translated as CASSLAQNYNSPLHF. The complete variable domain, with remaining parts taken from reference TRBV11-2 and TRBJ1-6, reads EAGVAQSPRYKIIEKRQSVAFWCNPISGHATLYWYQQILGQGPKLLIQFQNNGVVDDSQLPKDRFSAERLKGVDSTLKIQPAKLEDSAVYLCASSLAQNYNSPLHFGNGTRLTVT.

J is TRBJ1-1 and V is TRBV6-2 or TRBV6-3; D is perhaps TRBD1 (5 bases). The CDR3 covers 17 residues. V lost 2 bases and J 0 bases, leaving 16 bases between the germline ends. Germline-derived CDR1 and CDR2 are MNHEY and SVGEGT. CDR3 loop: CASSYVVGGPLNTEAFF. The DNA for the CDR3 is TGTGCCAGCAGTTACGTAGTGGGGGGACCGTTGAACACTGAAGCTTTCTTT.

The chain uses TRBV7-8 and TRBJ2-7; maybe TRBD2 (5 bases). This CDR3 comprises 16 residues. Trimming pared 1 base from V and 0 bases from J, leaving 13 bases between. Germline V lookup: CDR1 SGHVS, CDR2 FQNEAQ. The CDR3 DNA reads as TGTGCCAGCAGCTTAGACGGTCTAGGGAGCTCCTACGAGCAGTACTTC. It yields the protein CASSLDGLGSSYEQYF.

The rearrangement links TRBV7-2 to TRBJ2-2; 14 bases are a match to TRBD2. Germline CDR1 SGHTA, CDR2 FQGNSA. CDR3 length: 15 amino acids. V lost 6 bases and J lost 6; bases outside the gene matches: 3. The CDR3 sequence: CASRSGLAGAGELFF. CDR3 in DNA: TGTGCCAGCAGATCGGGACTAGCGGGAGCCGGGGAGCTGTTTTTT.

The genes are TRBV11-3 and TRBJ1-1; 7 nucleotides line up with TRBD1. The CDR3 runs 15 residues. Trimming removed 1 base from V and 6 bases from J; junction bases left unmatched: 8. Germline CDR1 SGHNT, CDR2 YENEEA. CDR3 coding DNA: TGTGCCAGCAGCTTAGCTAGGGGACAGTCGGCTGAAGCTTTCTTT. Protein product: CASSLARGQSAEAFF.